This entry is about one T cell receptor beta chain. Via MiXCR, TCRdb re-called the 5' RACE reads, giving one row per CDR3 protein. The sample yields 620,000 or so distinct CDR3 sequences, 10% to 15% seen once. The sample comes from a study of T cells after yellow fever vaccination. Germline-derived CDR1 and CDR2 are ENHRY and SYGVKD. The CDR3 extends over 15 amino acids. Trimming took 5 bases from V and 4 from J, leaving 12 bases between them. This clonotype was obtained from a man aged 25-45 years who received the YFV17D yellow fever vaccine. The specimen was PBMCs, collected on the day of the yellow fever booster vaccination. The chain joins TRBV10-3 to TRBJ2-6, with a tentative D call TRBD1 (6 bases). CDR3 region: CAISPTGTGANVLTF. CDR3 DNA: TGTGCCATCAGTCCGACAGGAACCGGGGCCAACGTCCTGACTTTC.